Presented here are 25 T cell receptor beta chains from one specimen sequenced in a study of regulatory T cells in long-lasting Graves disease. Libraries of TCR beta came from iRepertoire HTBI primers plus Arm-PCR of CDR3 regions. One entry per CDR3 protein, called by TCRdb with MiXCR from the multiplex PCR reads. The sample lists about 220,000 distinct CDR3 sequences, around 20% seen once, with about 12% in the top ten. Stated time point: newly diagnosed GD, antithyroid drugs for less than 3 months. PBMC RNA was the source of the TCR library. These data were also reused for a study on T cells in Graves' hyperthyroidism and ophthalmopathy.

The starting material was peripheral blood mononuclear cells (PBMCs), obtained at new diagnosis, from a patient treated with antithyroid drugs. The source of these receptors is a woman aged 25 to 39 with Graves disease.

This clonotype has just a few counts. This rearrangement joins TRBV24-1 to TRBJ2-1, with unresolved D. V lost 3 bases and J 2 bases, leaving 16 bases between the germline ends. There are 17 residues in the CDR3. The V gene's germline CDR1 is KGHDR and CDR2 SFDVKD. The CDR3 DNA reads TGTGCCACCAGTGATCCGAGCAGCCAAGGGACCTACAATGAGCAGTTCTTC. Protein sequence: CATSDPSSQGTYNEQFF.

The genes are TRBV28 and TRBJ1-5; a weak D match, TRBD1 (5 bases). The V end lost 3 bases, the J end lost 0 bases, and 12 bases lay between the germline ends. The CDR3 spans 16 residues. The germline V gene encodes CDR1 MDHEN and CDR2 SYDVKM. In nucleotides, the CDR3 is TGTGCCAGCAGTTTGGAGTATGGGACTAGCAATCAGCCCCAGCATTTT. Its protein product is CASSLEYGTSNQPQHF. Combining the CDR3 with reference TRBV28 and TRBJ1-5 gives the whole variable domain DVKVTQSSRYLVKRTGEKVFLECVQDMDHENMFWYRQDPGLGLRLIYFSYDVKMKEKGDIPEGYSVSREKKERFSLILESASTNQTSMYLCASSLEYGTSNQPQHFGDGTRLSIL.

This clonotype was detected ten times or more. The gene calls are TRBV24-1 and TRBJ2-3; D might be TRBD2 (6 bases). Trimming removed 5 bases from V and 2 bases from J, with 10 bases in between. CDR3 length: 14 amino acids. Germline V gene lookup returns CDR1 KGHDR and CDR2 SFDVKD. CDR3 in amino acids: CATSVEGYTDTQYF. CDR3 nucleotides: TGTGCCACCAGTGTGGAGGGATACACAGATACGCAGTATTTT.

The chain joins TRBV10-1 to TRBJ2-3, with D unclear. This CDR3 spans 15 amino acids. V lost 3 bases and J 5 bases, leaving 15 bases between the germline ends. Per the germline V gene, CDR1 is WNHNN and CDR2 is SYGVQD (reference sequence). The chain's CDR3 is CASSDSPGSRDTQYF. CDR3 in DNA: TGCGCCAGCAGTGACTCCCCTGGGTCAAGAGATACGCAGTATTTT.

This clonotype was seen at least ten times. This rearrangement joins TRBV11-2 to TRBJ1-2, with D unresolved. The CDR3 is made up of 17 amino acids. The V end lost 1 base, the J end lost 6 bases, and 21 bases lay between the germline ends. Germline values: CDR1 SGHAT, CDR2 FQNNGV. CDR3 nucleotide sequence: TGTGCCAGCAGCTTAGGGTCTGCTGGGCCCCTATCGGATGGCTACACCTTC. Protein: CASSLGSAGPLSDGYTF.

This clonotype has ten or more counts. V is TRBV2 and J is TRBJ2-3; either TRBD1 or TRBD2 may supply D (5 bases each). V dropped 3 bases and J dropped 1 base, with 11 bases sitting between them. The CDR3 contains 15 residues. Germline V lookup: CDR1 SNHLY, CDR2 FYNNEI. The CDR3 reads CASSESGTGTDTQYF. The CDR3 DNA reads as TGTGCCAGCAGTGAGTCTGGGACGGGCACAGATACGCAGTATTTT.

At least ten counts were recorded for this clonotype. V and J are TRBV19 and TRBJ1-1, with D maybe TRBD1 (6 bases). Trimming left V 3 bases short and J 1 base short, with 9 bases between. Looked up from germline, CDR1 is LNHDA and CDR2 is SQIVND (reference sequence). The CDR3 contains 14 residues. This CDR3 is CASSIETGNTEAFF. The DNA of the CDR3 is TGTGCCAGTAGTATCGAGACAGGGAACACTGAAGCTTTCTTT. Complete variable domain (other parts from reference TRBV19 and TRBJ1-1): DGGITQSPKYLFRKEGQNVTLSCEQNLNHDAMYWYRQDPGQGLRLIYYSQIVNDFQKGDIAEGYSVSREKKESFPLTVTSAQKNPTAFYLCASSIETGNTEAFFGQGTRLTVV.

CDR3 in amino acids: CASCSRELNTEAFF. The DNA of the CDR3 is TGCGCCAGTTGTAGCAGGGAGTTGAACACTGAAGCTTTCTTT. The chain links TRBV5-1 to TRBJ1-1, with D possibly being TRBD1 (5 bases). This CDR3 is 14 amino acids long. V was clipped by 8 bases and J by 0 bases, with 14 bases between them. In germline, CDR1 is SGHRS, CDR2 YFSETQ.

This sequence joins TRBV4-1 and TRBJ2-3; 7 bases agree with TRBD2. Trimming cost V 2 bases and J 1 base; bases outside gene matches: 3. The CDR3 consists of 15 residues. Per germline, CDR1 MGHRA and CDR2 YSYEKL. DNA for the CDR3: TGCGCCAGCAGCCAAACTCTAGCGGGCACAGATACGCAGTATTTT. Its protein product is CASSQTLAGTDTQYF.

In this sample, this clonotype turned up a few times. The genes are TRBV30 and TRBJ2-3; TRBD1 might be the D (6 bases). V lost 4 bases and J lost 6, with 14 bases in between. This CDR3 is 13 amino acids long. Germline values: CDR1 GTSNPN, CDR2 SVGIG (reference sequence). For the CDR3, the DNA is TGTGCCTGGAACAGGGAGTTTGGGGATACGCAGTATTTT. Its protein product is CAWNREFGDTQYF.

The rearrangement links TRBV2 to TRBJ2-2; D tentatively reads TRBD1 or TRBD2 (6 bases each). The germline gives CDR1 SNHLY, CDR2 FYNNEI. The CDR3 runs to 16 residues. With 7 bases removed from V and 3 bases from J, the gap between germline ends came to 18 bases. The CDR3 reads CASTQGGISYTGELFF. The CDR3 DNA sequence: TGTGCCAGCACCCAAGGGGGGATCTCGTACACCGGGGAGCTGTTTTTT.

This clonotype was detected ten times or more. The chain is built from TRBV7-8 and TRBJ1-5; TRBD1 aligns across 7 bases. Germline V CDR1 and CDR2: SGHVS, FQNEAQ. With 0 bases clipped from V and 6 bases from J, the junction kept 20 bases outside the gene matches. This CDR3 is 20 amino acids long. CDR3 sequence reads: CASSLAKRQGGSSRFQPQHF. Here the CDR3 DNA reads TGTGCCAGCAGCTTAGCGAAGCGACAGGGTGGCAGCTCCCGCTTTCAGCCCCAGCATTTT.

This clonotype was recorded at least ten times. The chain combines TRBV27 with TRBJ2-2, with TRBD1 identical over 12 bases. The junction had 14 bases not matched to a gene; V was cut back by 5 bases and J by 7 bases. The CDR3 runs 18 residues. Germline V lookup: CDR1 MNHEY, CDR2 SMNVEV (reference sequence). DNA of the CDR3: TGTGCCAGCAGTCCGTGGGACAGGGGGCGCGGGTTCATCGGGGAGCTGTTTTTT. Translated: CASSPWDRGRGFIGELFF.

This clonotype showed up many times. The DNA of the CDR3 is TGTGCCAGCAGTCGTCAGGGGGCGGGGGGCACTGAAGCTTTCTTT. This sequence encodes CASSRQGAGGTEAFF. The chain links TRBV12-3 or TRBV12-4 to TRBJ1-1; 8 bases map to TRBD1. The trim removed 5 bases at V and 4 bases at J, leaving 9 bases unmatched. The CDR3 loop spans 15 amino acids.

This clonotype was recorded many times. This rearrangement joins TRBV5-4 to TRBJ2-3, with D perhaps TRBD1 (6 bases). V was trimmed by 4 bases and J by 2 bases, leaving 11 bases between them. CDR3 length: 14 amino acids. Germline V CDR1 and CDR2: SGHNT, YYREEE (reference sequence). The CDR3 nucleotides are TGTGCCAGCAGCATCGGACAGACCACAGATACGCAGTATTTT. Translated, it gives CASSIGQTTDTQYF.

This clonotype was seen many times. The chain carries TRBV18 and TRBJ1-6; TRBD1 aligns across 8 bases. J lost 6 bases, V lost 4 bases, and 8 bases had no gene match. CDR1 is KGHSH, CDR2 LQKENI, per germline. This CDR3 contains 16 residues. Here the CDR3 DNA reads TGTGCCAGCTCACGAACAGGGGGTGACTCTAATTCACCCCTCCACTTT. Its protein is CASSRTGGDSNSPLHF.

This clonotype was recorded many times. The chain carries TRBV12-3 or TRBV12-4 and TRBJ2-5; perhaps TRBD2 as D (5 bases). This CDR3 spans 13 amino acids. The germline V and J ends were trimmed by 8 bases and 9 bases, with 19 bases remaining between them. CDR3 loop: CASFFSGIGAQYF. The DNA for the CDR3 is TGTGCCAGCTTTTTTAGTGGAATCGGGGCCCAGTACTTC.

This clonotype was detected ten times or more. The gene calls are TRBV2 and TRBJ2-7; 8 positions agree with TRBD1. The V and J ends lost 5 bases and 0 bases, in that order; junction bases with no gene match: 3. From germline, CDR1 is SNHLY and CDR2 FYNNEI. The CDR3 consists of 14 residues. CDR3 DNA: TGTGCCAGCAGTTGGACAGGGAACTCCTACGAGCAGTACTTC. Translated: CASSWTGNSYEQYF.

This clonotype was seen a handful of times. The chain has TRBV29-1 and TRBJ1-1; 9 bases agree with TRBD1. The CDR3 has 15 amino acids. Per the germline V gene, CDR1 is SQVTM and CDR2 is ANQGSEA. J lost 11 bases, V lost 4 bases, and 17 bases had no gene match. In DNA, the CDR3 is TGCAGCGTTGTGGGAAGAGGGACAGGGACTAGGAGGGCTTTCTTT. Protein: CSVVGRGTGTRRAFF.

This clonotype was counted many times. V is TRBV27 and J is TRBJ1-2; D not resolved. Trimming left V 5 bases short and J 3 bases short, with 19 bases between. The germline gives CDR1 MNHEY, CDR2 SMNVEV (reference sequence). CDR3 size: 16 residues. CDR3 in DNA: TGTGCCAGCAGTCTCCACCCCCTCCCGGGCCACTATGGCTACACCTTC. This gives the protein CASSLHPLPGHYGYTF.

This clonotype was seen ten or more times. Here the CDR3 DNA reads TGTGCCAGCAACCTCGGACAGGGTCGTGAAGCTTTCTTT. It encodes CASNLGQGREAFF. This chain connects TRBV6-1 to TRBJ1-1, with 8 bases identical to TRBD1. CDR3 size: 13 residues. Germline-derived CDR1 and CDR2 are MNHNS and SASEGT. Trimming at V came to 7 bases and at J to 7 bases, leaving 8 bases not matched to a gene.

This clonotype was counted many times. The chain couples TRBV28 to TRBJ1-5; D gene unclear. CDR1 is MDHEN, CDR2 SYDVKM, per germline. V dropped 4 bases and J dropped 6 bases, with 4 bases sitting between them. The CDR3 runs to 11 residues. The CDR3 sequence is CASSSVQPQHF. The CDR3 DNA reads TGTGCCAGCAGTTCCGTTCAGCCCCAGCATTTT.

This clonotype was detected only a few times. V usage is TRBV12-3 or TRBV12-4 and J usage is TRBJ2-7, with 12 bases lining up with TRBD2. This CDR3 region has 15 residues. Trimming took 6 bases from V and 7 from J; bases not matched to a gene: 10. The CDR3: CASRPTSGRRGEQYF. The CDR3 DNA sequence: TGTGCCAGCAGACCGACTAGCGGGAGAAGGGGTGAGCAGTACTTC.

This clonotype was picked up many times. The junction differs from germline at one of its ends, possibly a read error. The chain recombines TRBV2 with TRBJ2-7; D possibly corresponds to TRBD1 (5 bases). This CDR3 region has 14 residues. The germline gives CDR1 SNHLY, CDR2 FYNNEI. Written as DNA, the CDR3 is TGTGCCAGCAGTGGGGGCCGAGCCTCCTACGGGCAGTACTTC. Its translation: CASSGGRASYGQYF.

The chain couples TRBV27 to TRBJ2-3, with TRBD2 matching over 12 bases. Germline V CDR1 and CDR2: MNHEY, SMNVEV (reference sequence). The CDR3 consists of 16 residues. J was trimmed by 2 bases and V by 9 bases; bases with no gene match: 9. The CDR3 here is CASRSRLAGDTDTQYF. The CDR3 region has the DNA TGTGCCAGTCGGTCCAGACTAGCGGGAGACACAGATACGCAGTATTTT.